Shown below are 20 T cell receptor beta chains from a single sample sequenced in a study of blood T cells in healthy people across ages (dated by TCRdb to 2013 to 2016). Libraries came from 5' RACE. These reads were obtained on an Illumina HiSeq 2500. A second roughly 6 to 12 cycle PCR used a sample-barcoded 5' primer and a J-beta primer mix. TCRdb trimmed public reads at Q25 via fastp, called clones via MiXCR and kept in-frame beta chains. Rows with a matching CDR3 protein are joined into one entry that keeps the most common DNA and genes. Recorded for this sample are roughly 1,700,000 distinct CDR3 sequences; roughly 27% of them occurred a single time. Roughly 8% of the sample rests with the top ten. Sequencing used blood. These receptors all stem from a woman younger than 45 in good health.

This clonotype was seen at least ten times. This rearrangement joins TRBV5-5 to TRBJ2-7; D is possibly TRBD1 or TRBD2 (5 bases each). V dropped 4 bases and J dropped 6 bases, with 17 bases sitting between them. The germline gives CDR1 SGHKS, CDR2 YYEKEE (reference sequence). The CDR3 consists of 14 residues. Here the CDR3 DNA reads TGTGCCAGCAGCCCTAGGGGCTTCGGAGGCGAGCAGTACTTC. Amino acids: CASSPRGFGGEQYF.

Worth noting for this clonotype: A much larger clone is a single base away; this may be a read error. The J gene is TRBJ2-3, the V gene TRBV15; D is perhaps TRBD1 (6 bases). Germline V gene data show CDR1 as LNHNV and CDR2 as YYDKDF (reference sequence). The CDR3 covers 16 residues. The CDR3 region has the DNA TGTGCCACCAACCCAGGGGAGCGGAGGAGCACAGGTACGCAGTATTTT. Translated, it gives CATNPGERRSTGTQYF.

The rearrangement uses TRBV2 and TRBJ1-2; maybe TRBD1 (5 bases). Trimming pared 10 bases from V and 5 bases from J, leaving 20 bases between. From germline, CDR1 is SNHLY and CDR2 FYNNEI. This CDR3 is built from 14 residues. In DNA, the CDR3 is TGTGCCACTTCACAGGAGGCCCCTCAGTATGGCTACACCTTC. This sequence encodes CATSQEAPQYGYTF.

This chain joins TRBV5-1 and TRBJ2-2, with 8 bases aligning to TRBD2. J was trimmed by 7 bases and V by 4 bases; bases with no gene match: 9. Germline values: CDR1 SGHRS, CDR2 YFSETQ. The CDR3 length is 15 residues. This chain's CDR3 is CASSNPRGADGELFF. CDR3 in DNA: TGCGCCAGCAGCAACCCGCGGGGGGCCGACGGGGAGCTGTTTTTT.

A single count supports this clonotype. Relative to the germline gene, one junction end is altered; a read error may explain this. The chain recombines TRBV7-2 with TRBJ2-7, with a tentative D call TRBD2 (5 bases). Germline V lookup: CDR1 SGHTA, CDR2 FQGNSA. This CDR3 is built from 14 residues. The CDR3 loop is CASSLGRRSYELYF. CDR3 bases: TGTGCCAGCAGCTTAGGGCGGAGGAGCTACGAGCTGTACTTC.

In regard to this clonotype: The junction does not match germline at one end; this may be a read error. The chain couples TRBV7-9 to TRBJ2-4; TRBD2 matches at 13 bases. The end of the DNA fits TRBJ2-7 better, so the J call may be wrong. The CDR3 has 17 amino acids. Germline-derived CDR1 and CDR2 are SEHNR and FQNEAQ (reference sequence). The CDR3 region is CVSSPYGEGLAGREQYF. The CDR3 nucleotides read TGTGTCAGCAGCCCTTATGGGGAGGGACTAGCGGGGCGCGAGCAGTACTTC.

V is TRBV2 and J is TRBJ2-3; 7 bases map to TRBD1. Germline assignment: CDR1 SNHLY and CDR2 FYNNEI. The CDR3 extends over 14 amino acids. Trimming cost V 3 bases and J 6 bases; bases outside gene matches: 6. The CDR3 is CASSDDRDRDTQYF. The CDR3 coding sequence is TGTGCCAGCAGTGATGACAGGGATCGGGATACGCAGTATTTT.

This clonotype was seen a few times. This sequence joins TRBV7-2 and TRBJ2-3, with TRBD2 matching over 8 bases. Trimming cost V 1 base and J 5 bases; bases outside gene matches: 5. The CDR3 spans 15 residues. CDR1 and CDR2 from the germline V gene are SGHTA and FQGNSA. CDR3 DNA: TGTGCCAGCAGCTTAGACGGGAGGGCCCTAGATACGCAGTATTTT. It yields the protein CASSLDGRALDTQYF. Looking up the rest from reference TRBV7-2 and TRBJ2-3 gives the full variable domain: GAGVSQSPSNKVTEKGKDVELRCDPISGHTALYWYRQSLGQGLEFLIYFQGNSAPDKSGLPSDRFSAERTGGSVSTLTIQRTQQEDSAVYLCASSLDGRALDTQYFGPGTRLTVL.

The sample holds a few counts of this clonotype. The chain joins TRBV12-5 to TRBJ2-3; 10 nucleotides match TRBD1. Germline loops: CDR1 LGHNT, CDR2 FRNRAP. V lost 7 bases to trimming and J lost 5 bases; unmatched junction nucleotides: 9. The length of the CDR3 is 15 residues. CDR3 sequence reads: CASAPLTGGIDTQYF. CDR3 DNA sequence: TGTGCTAGTGCCCCACTGACAGGGGGCATAGATACGCAGTATTTT.

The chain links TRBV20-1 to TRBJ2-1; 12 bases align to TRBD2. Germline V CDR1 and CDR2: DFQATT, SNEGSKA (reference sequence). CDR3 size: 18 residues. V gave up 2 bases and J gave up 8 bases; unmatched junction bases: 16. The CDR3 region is CSARRPGTSGSRFDEQFF. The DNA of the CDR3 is TGCAGTGCTAGACGCCCCGGGACTAGCGGGTCGCGTTTCGATGAGCAGTTCTTC.

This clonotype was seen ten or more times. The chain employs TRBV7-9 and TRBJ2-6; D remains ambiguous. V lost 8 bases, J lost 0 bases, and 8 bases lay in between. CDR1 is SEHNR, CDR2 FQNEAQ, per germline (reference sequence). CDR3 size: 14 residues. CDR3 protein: CASRTYSGANVLTF. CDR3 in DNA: TGTGCCAGCCGCACCTACTCTGGGGCCAACGTCCTGACTTTC. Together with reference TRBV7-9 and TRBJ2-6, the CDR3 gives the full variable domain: DTGVSQNPRHKITKRGQNVTFRCDPISEHNRLYWYRQTLGQGPEFLTYFQNEAQLEKSRLLSDRFSAERPKGSFSTLEIQRTEQGDSAMYLCASRTYSGANVLTFGAGSRLTVL.

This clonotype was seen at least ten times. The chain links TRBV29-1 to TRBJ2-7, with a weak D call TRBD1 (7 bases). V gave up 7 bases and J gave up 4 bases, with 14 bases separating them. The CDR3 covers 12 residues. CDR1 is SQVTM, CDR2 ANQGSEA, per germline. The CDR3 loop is CSGGAGGYEQYF. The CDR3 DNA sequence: TGCAGCGGGGGGGCAGGGGGATACGAGCAGTACTTC.

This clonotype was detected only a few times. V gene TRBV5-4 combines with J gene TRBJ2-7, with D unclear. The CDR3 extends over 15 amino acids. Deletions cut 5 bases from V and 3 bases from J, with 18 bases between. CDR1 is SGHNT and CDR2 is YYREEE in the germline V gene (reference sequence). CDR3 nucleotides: TGTGCCAGCAGTTCCCGACTGGGAAAGAACTACGAGCAGTACTTC. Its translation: CASSSRLGKNYEQYF.

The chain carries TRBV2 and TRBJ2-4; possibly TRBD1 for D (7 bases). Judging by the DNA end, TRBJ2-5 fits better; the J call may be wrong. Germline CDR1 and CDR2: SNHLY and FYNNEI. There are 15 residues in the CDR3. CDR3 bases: TGTGCCAGCAGTTCCCAAGGAGGGGGCTTGGAGACCCAGTACTTC. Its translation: CASSSQGGGLETQYF.

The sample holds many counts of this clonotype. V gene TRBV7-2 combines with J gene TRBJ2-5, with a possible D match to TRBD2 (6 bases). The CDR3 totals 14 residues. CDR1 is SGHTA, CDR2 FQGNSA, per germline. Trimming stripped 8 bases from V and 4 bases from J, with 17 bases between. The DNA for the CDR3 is TGTGCCAGCGGATCAGGGTCCGGGGGAGAGACCCAGTACTTC. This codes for CASGSGSGGETQYF.

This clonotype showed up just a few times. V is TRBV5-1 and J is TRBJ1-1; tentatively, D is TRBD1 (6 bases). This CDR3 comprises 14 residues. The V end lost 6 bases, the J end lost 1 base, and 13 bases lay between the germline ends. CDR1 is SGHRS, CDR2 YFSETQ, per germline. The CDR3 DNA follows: TGCGCCAGCAACCCAGGGGTTGGGAACACTGAAGCTTTCTTT. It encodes CASNPGVGNTEAFF.

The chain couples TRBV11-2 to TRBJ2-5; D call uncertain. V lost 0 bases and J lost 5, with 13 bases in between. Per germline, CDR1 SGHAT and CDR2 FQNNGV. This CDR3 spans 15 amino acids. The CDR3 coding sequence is TGTGCCAGCAGCTTAGATCCGGTTAGCTGGGAGACCCAGTACTTC. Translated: CASSLDPVSWETQYF.

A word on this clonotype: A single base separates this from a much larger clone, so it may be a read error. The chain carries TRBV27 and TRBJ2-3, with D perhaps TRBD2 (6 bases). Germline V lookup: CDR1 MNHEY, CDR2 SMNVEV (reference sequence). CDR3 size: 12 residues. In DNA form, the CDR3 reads TGTACCAGCAGTTTATCCGGGGGTACGCAGTATTTT. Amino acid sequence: CTSSLSGGTQYF.

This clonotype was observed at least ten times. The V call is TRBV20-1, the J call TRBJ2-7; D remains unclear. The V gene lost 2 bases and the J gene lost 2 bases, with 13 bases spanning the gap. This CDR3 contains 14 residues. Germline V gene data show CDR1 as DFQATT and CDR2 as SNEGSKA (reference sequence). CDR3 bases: TGCAGTGCTAGACCCCGATATCAAACCTACGAGCAGTACTTC. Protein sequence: CSARPRYQTYEQYF.

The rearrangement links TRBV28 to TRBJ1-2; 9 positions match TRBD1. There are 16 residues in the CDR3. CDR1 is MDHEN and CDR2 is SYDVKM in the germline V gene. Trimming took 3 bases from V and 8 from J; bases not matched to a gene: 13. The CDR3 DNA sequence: TGTGCCAGCAGTTTGTCCGGGACAGGGAACGCCTGGGGCTACACCTTC. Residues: CASSLSGTGNAWGYTF.